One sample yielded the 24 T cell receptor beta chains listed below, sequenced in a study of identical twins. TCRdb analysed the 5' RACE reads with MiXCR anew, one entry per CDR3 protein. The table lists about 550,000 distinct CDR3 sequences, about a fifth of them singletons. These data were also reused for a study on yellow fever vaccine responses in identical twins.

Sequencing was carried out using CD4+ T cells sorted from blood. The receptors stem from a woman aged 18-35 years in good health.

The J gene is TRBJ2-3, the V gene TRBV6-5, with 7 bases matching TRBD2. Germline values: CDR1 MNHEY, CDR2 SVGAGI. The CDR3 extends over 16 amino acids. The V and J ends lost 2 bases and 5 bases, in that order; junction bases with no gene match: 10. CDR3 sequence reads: CASSYGRGRSGDTQYF. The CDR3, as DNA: TGTGCCAGCAGTTACGGCCGCGGGAGATCGGGAGATACGCAGTATTTT.

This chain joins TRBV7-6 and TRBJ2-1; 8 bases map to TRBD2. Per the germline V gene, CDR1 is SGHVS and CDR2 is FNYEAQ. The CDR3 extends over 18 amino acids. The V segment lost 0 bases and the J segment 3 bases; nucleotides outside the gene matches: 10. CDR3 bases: TGTGCCAGCAGCTTAGCGGGCACTAGCGGACCTTACTACAATGAGCAGTTCTTC. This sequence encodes CASSLAGTSGPYYNEQFF.

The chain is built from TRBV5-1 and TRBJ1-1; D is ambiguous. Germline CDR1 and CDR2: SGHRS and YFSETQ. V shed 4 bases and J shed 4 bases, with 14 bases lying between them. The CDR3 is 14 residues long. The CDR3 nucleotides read TGCGCCAGCAGCAAGGCGGCGGATATCACTGAAGCTTTCTTT. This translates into CASSKAADITEAFF.

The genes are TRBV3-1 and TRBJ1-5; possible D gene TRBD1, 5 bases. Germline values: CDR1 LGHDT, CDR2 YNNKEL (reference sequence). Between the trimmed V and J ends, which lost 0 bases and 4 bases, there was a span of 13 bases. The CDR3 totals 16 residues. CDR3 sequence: CASSQDSGTGNQPQHF. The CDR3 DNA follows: TGTGCCAGCAGCCAAGATTCAGGGACGGGGAATCAGCCCCAGCATTTT. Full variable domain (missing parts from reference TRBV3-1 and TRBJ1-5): DTAVSQTPKYLVTQMGNDKSIKCEQNLGHDTMYWYKQDSKKFLKIMFSYNNKELIINETVPNRFSPKSPDKAHLNLHINSLELGDSAVYFCASSQDSGTGNQPQHFGDGTRLSIL.

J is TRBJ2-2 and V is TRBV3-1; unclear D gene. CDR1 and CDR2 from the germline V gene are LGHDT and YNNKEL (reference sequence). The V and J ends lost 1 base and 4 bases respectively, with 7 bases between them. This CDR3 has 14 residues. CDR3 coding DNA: TGTGCCAGCAGCCAAGGGCCTACCACCGGGGAGCTGTTTTTT. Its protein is CASSQGPTTGELFF.

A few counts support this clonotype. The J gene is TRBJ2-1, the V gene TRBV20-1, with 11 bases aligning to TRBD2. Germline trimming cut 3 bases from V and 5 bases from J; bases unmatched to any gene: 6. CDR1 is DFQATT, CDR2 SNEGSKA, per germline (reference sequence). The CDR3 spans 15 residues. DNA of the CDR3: TGCAGTGCTAGGACCAAGACTAGCGGGAACAATGAGCAGTTCTTC. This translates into CSARTKTSGNNEQFF.

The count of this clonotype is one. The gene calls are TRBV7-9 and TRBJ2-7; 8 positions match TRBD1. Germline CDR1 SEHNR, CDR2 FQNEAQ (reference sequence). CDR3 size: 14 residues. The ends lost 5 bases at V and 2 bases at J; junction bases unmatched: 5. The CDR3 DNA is TGTGCCAGCAGCCCATCACAGGGGGCCTACGAGCAGTACGTC. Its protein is CASSPSQGAYEQYV.

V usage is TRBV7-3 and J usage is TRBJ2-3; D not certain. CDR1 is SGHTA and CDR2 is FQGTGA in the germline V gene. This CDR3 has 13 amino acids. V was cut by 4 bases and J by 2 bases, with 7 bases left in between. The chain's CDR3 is CASSSSNTDTQYF. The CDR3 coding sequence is TGTGCCAGCAGCTCTTCTAACACAGATACGCAGTATTTT.

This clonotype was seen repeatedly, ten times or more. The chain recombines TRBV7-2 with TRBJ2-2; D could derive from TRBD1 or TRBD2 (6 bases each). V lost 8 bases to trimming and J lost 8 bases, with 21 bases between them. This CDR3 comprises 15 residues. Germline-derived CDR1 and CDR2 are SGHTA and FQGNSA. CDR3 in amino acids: CASLTSTGGLGELFF. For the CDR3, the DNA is TGTGCCAGCTTGACGAGTACCGGGGGCCTGGGGGAGCTGTTTTTT.

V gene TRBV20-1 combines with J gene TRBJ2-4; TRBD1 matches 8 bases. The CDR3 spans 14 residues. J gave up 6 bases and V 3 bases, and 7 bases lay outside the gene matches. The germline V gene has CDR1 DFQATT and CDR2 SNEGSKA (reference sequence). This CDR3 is CSARKGTGGNIQYF. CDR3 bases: TGCAGTGCTAGGAAAGGGACAGGCGGAAACATTCAGTACTTC.

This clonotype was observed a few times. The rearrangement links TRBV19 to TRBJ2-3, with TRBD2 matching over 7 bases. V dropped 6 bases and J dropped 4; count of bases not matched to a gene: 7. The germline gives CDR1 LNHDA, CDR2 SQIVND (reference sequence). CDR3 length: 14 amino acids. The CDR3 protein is CASRSGAGADTQYF. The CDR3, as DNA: TGTGCCAGTAGGTCTGGGGCGGGAGCAGATACGCAGTATTTT.

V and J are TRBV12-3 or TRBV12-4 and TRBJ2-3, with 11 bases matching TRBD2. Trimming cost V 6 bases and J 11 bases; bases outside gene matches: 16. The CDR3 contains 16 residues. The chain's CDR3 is CASSPTSGSSYRLQYF. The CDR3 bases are TGTGCCAGCAGCCCCACTAGCGGGAGTTCCTACCGGTTGCAGTATTTT.

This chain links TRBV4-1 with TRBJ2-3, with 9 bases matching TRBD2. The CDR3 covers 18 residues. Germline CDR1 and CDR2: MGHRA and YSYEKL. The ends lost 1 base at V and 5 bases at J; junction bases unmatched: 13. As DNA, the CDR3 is TGCGCCAGCAGCCAAGGTCGAGGGACTAGCATTAACAAAGATACGCAGTATTTT. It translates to CASSQGRGTSINKDTQYF.

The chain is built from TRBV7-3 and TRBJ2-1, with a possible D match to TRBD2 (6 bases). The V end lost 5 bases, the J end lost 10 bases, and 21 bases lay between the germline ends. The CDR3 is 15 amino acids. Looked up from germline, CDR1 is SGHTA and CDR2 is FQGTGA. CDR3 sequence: CASSPQGLPDGEQFF. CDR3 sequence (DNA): TGTGCCAGCAGCCCCCAGGGACTCCCCGATGGGGAGCAGTTCTTC.

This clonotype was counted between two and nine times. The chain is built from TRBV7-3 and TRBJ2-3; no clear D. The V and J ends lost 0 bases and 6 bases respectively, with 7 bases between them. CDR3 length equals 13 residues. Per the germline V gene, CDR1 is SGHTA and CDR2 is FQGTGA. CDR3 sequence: CASSLTLVDTQYF. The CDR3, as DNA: TGTGCCAGCAGCTTAACCCTAGTGGATACGCAGTATTTT.

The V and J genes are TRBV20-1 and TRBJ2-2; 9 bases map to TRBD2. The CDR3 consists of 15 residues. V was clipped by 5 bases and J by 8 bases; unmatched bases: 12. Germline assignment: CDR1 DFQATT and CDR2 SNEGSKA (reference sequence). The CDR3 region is CSAPLGGGASGELFF. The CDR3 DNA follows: TGCAGTGCTCCGCTGGGCGGGGGGGCTTCTGGGGAGCTGTTTTTT.

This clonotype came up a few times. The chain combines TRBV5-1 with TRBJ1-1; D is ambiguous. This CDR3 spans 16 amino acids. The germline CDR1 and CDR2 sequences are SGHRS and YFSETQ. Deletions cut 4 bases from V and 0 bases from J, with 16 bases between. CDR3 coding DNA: TGCGCCAGCAGCCCGGACCGGACTGCAATGAACACTGAAGCTTTCTTT. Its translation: CASSPDRTAMNTEAFF.

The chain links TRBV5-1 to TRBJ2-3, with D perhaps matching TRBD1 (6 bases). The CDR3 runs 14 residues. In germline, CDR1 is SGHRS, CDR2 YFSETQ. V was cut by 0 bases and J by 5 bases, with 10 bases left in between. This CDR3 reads CASSLDREGDTQYF. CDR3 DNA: TGCGCCAGCAGCTTGGACAGGGAAGGAGATACGCAGTATTTT. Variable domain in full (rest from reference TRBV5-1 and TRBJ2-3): KAGVTQTPRYLIKTRGQQVTLSCSPISGHRSVSWYQQTPGQGLQFLFEYFSETQRNKGNFPGRFSGRQFSNSRSEMNVSTLELGDSALYLCASSLDREGDTQYFGPGTRLTVL.

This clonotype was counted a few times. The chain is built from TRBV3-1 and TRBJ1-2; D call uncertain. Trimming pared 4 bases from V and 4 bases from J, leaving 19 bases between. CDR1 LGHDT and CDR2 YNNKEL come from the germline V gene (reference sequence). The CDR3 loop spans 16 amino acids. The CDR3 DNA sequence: TGTGCCAGCAGCCCACCGACGGAACGGAAGATCTATGGCTACACCTTC. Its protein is CASSPPTERKIYGYTF.

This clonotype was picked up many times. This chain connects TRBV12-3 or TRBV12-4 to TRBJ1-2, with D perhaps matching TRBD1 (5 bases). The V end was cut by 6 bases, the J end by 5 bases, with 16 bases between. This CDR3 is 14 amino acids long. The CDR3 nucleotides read TGTGCCAGCAGCGACCTAGGGAGGGGATATGGCTACACCTTC. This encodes CASSDLGRGYGYTF.

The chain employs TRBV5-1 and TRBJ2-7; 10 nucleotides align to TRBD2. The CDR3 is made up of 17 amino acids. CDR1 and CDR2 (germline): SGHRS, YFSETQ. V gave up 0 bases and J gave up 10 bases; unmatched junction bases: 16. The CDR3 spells CASSLASLAGVKAGQYF. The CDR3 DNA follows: TGCGCCAGCAGCTTGGCGTCGCTAGCGGGAGTCAAGGCCGGACAGTACTTC.

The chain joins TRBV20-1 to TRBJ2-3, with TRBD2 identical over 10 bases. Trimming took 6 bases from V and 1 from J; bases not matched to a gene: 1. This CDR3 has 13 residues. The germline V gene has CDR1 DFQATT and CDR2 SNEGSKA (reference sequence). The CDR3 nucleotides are TGCAGTGCCGGGACTAGCGGCACAGATACGCAGTATTTT. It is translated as CSAGTSGTDTQYF.

DNA for the CDR3: TGCAGCGTTCCCCGGACAGGGGGCGCGAGGGGCTACACCTTC. Residues: CSVPRTGGARGYTF. The genes are TRBV29-1 and TRBJ1-2; 11 nucleotides align to TRBD1. The CDR3 totals 14 residues. Germline CDR1 is SQVTM and CDR2 is ANQGSEA. V shed 5 bases and J 8 bases; nucleotides not matched to a gene: 10.

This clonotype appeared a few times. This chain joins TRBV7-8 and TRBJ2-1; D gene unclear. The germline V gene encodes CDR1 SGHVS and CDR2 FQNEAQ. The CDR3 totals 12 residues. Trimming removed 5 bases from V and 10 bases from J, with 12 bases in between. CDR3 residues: CASSLVALEQFF. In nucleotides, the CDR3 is TGTGCCAGCAGCCTTGTGGCCCTAGAGCAGTTCTTC.